Listed below are T cell receptor beta chains from one sample, sequenced in a study of cytomegalovirus exposure and HLA in healthy donors. Assay: immunoSEQ multiplex PCR; the TCRdb copy retains only in-frame clones and omits some. The data show more than 140,000 clones, 85% to 90% seen once. The sample comprised PBMCs. The source of these receptors is a woman younger than 30 in good health and CMV-seropositive. CDR3s include the opening cysteine and the closing phenylalanine or tryptophan. Fields, in order: clone size, D gene, J gene, V gene, CDR3 protein, CDR3 DNA. A D gene is named only where the DNA matches it firmly. The size of a clone is reported for some rows only, either as once, few or many, or as a class for expanded clones.

-,TRBD1,TRBJ2-5,TRBV6-4,CASRQPGTGADETQYF,TGTGCCAGCAGACAACCCGGGACAGGGGCTGATGAGACCCAGTACTTC
-,-,TRBJ2-7,TRBV6-5,CARRRDSEQYF,TGTGCCAGGCGCCGTGATTCTGAGCAGTACTTC
-,TRBD2,TRBJ2-1,TRBV27,CASSPGLAGVRSYNEQFF,TGTGCCAGCTCTCCGGGACTAGCGGGAGTGAGGTCCTACAATGAGCAGTTCTTC
-,-,TRBJ2-1,TRBV9,CASSVVGSLYNEQFF,TGTGCCAGCAGCGTAGTCGGGAGCCTATACAATGAGCAGTTCTTC
-,-,TRBJ2-7,TRBV4-1,CASSQDGAGLDEQYF,TGCGCCAGCAGCCAAGATGGGGCAGGGCTCGACGAGCAGTACTTC
once,TRBD2,TRBJ2-7,TRBV4-2,CASSQVRGRGYEQYF,TGTGCCAGCAGCCAAGTCCGCGGGAGGGGTTACGAGCAGTACTTC
few,-,TRBJ1-3,TRBV9,CASSVEGVGNTIYF,TGTGCCAGCAGCGTAGAAGGGGTTGGAAACACCATATATTTT
-,TRBD1,TRBJ2-5,TRBV27,CASSSYRDRGRETQYF,TGTGCCAGCAGCTCCTACCGGGACAGGGGAAGAGAGACCCAGTACTTC
-,TRBD1,TRBJ2-2,TRBV11-3,CASSLDAQGSGELFF,TGTGCCAGCAGCTTAGATGCACAGGGGTCCGGGGAGCTGTTTTTT
-,-,TRBJ2-1,TRBV4-2,CASSQESLSSYNEQFF,TGTGCCAGCAGCCAAGAGTCACTAAGCTCCTACAATGAGCAGTTCTTC
-,TRBD1,TRBJ1-1,TRBV7-2,CASSLDRGRARRNTEAFF,TGTGCCAGCAGCTTGGACAGGGGGCGCGCTCGAAGGAACACTGAAGCTTTCTTT
-,TRBD2,TRBJ2-5,TRBV2,CASSGLAGEETQYF,TGTGCCAGCAGTGGACTAGCGGGAGAAGAGACCCAGTACTTC
-,-,TRBJ2-3,TRBV6-9,CASNSGRDTDTQYF,TGTGCCAGCAATTCGGGTCGGGACACAGATACGCAGTATTTT
-,TRBD2,TRBJ2-1,TRBV7-2,CASSLPGGNEQFF,TGTGCCAGCAGCCTCCCGGGGGGGAATGAGCAGTTCTTC
-,TRBD2,TRBJ2-2,TRBV29-1,CSVVSREGRSEDTGELFF,TGCAGCGTTGTGTCGCGGGAGGGCCGGTCAGAGGACACCGGGGAGCTGTTTTTT
-,-,TRBJ1-1,TRBV7-9,CASSLVGRERGMNTEAFF,TGTGCCAGCAGCTTAGTTGGCAGGGAAAGGGGCATGAACACTGAAGCTTTCTTT
-,-,TRBJ2-2,TRBV7-9,CASSLTGNTGELFF,TGTGCCAGCAGCTTAACTGGGAACACCGGGGAGCTGTTTTTT
-,-,TRBJ2-1,TRBV9,CASSVEGGNNEQFF,TGTGCCAGCAGCGTAGAAGGGGGAAACAATGAGCAGTTCTTC
few,TRBD2,TRBJ2-7,TRBV13,CASSTQTSGKVGYEQYF,TGTGCCAGCAGCACCCAGACTAGCGGGAAGGTTGGTTACGAGCAGTACTTC
-,TRBD2,TRBJ2-7,TRBV4-3,CASSQDSGSYEQYF,TGCGCCAGCAGCCAAGACAGCGGGAGCTACGAGCAGTACTTC
-,-,TRBJ2-1,TRBV27,CARQGGSSYNEQFF,TGTGCCAGGCAAGGGGGATCCTCCTACAATGAGCAGTTCTTC
-,TRBD1,TRBJ2-3,TRBV5-1,CASSAGTVSDTQYF,TGCGCCAGCAGCGCAGGGACAGTATCAGATACGCAGTATTTT
-,TRBD2,TRBJ2-5,TRBV9,CASSAPGLAGGGGETQYF,TGTGCCAGCAGCGCGCCGGGACTAGCGGGAGGGGGCGGAGAGACCCAGTACTTC
-,-,TRBJ2-5,TRBV18,CASSPTGETQYF,TGTGCCAGCTCACCCACGGGTGAGACCCAGTACTTC
-,TRBD1,TRBJ1-1,TRBV5-1,CASSQTGSGTEAFF,TGCGCCAGCAGCCAGACAGGGAGCGGCACTGAAGCTTTCTTT
-,-,TRBJ1-1,TRBV11-2,CASSRQLHSLMNTEAFF,TGTGCCAGCAGCCGACAACTCCACAGCCTCATGAACACTGAAGCTTTCTTT
-,-,TRBJ1-1,TRBV20-1,CSVGQGDEAFF,TGCAGTGTGGGGCAGGGTGATGAAGCTTTCTTT
-,TRBD1,TRBJ2-7,TRBV7-9,CASSAPGTGSAEQYF,TGTGCCAGCAGCGCCCCCGGGACAGGGTCGGCCGAGCAGTACTTC
-,TRBD1,TRBJ2-2,TRBV19,CASSPTGVVGELFF,TGTGCCAGTAGTCCGACAGGGGTGGTCGGGGAGCTGTTTTTT
-,-,TRBJ2-7,TRBV9,CASSVASTSYEQYF,TGTGCCAGCAGCGTAGCCTCTACCTCCTACGAGCAGTACTTC
-,-,TRBJ1-3,TRBV2,CASSRSSGNTIYF,TGTGCCAGCAGTCGGAGTTCTGGAAACACCATATATTTT
-,TRBD2,TRBJ2-1,TRBV5-6,CASSSEPGTSGGNEQFF,TGTGCCAGCAGCTCGGAACCCGGGACTAGCGGGGGCAATGAGCAGTTCTTC
-,-,TRBJ2-7,TRBV25-1,CASSSQGGEQYF,TGTGCCAGCAGCTCCCAGGGGGGCGAGCAGTACTTC
-,-,TRBJ2-7,TRBV4-1,CASSQALRGYEQYF,TGCGCCAGCAGCCAGGCGTTACGAGGCTACGAGCAGTACTTC
-,-,TRBJ1-4,TRBV6-5,CASSISPANEKLFF,TGTGCCAGCAGCATTAGTCCGGCTAATGAAAAACTGTTTTTT
-,TRBD2,TRBJ2-7,TRBV7-9,CASSLVSGSYEQYF,TGTGCCAGCAGCTTAGTTAGCGGGAGCTACGAGCAGTACTTC
-,TRBD1,TRBJ2-2,TRBV27,CASSKRQGLLYTGELFF,TGTGCCAGCAGTAAACGACAGGGTCTGTTATACACCGGGGAGCTGTTTTTT
-,-,TRBJ1-3,TRBV19,CASSIQRTVGNTIYF,TGTGCCAGTAGTATACAACGTACAGTAGGAAACACCATATATTTT
-,TRBD1,TRBJ1-5,TRBV10-3,CAIKQGGLSNQPQHF,TGTGCCATCAAGCAGGGGGGCCTTAGCAATCAGCCCCAGCATTTT
-,TRBD2,TRBJ2-3,TRBV2,CASRALAGRTDTQYF,TGTGCCAGCAGGGCCCTAGCGGGGCGCACAGATACGCAGTATTTT
-,TRBD2,TRBJ2-7,TRBV5-1,CASSLEAGGGYEQYF,TGCGCCAGCAGCTTGGAAGCGGGAGGGGGGTACGAGCAGTACTTC
-,TRBD1,TRBJ2-1,TRBV15,CATSRDPGTGYYNEQFF,TGTGCCACCAGCAGAGACCCCGGGACAGGGTACTACAATGAGCAGTTCTTC
-,TRBD2,TRBJ2-1,TRBV30,CAWSFRTSGRSKEQFF,TGTGCCTGGAGTTTCCGGACTAGCGGGAGGTCCAAGGAGCAGTTCTTC
-,TRBD1,TRBJ1-2,TRBV2,CASLAGTGAYGYTF,TGTGCCAGCCTTGCCGGGACAGGGGCCTATGGCTACACCTTC
once,-,TRBJ2-7,TRBV11-3,CASSFHETVSSYEQYF,TGTGCCAGCAGCTTCCACGAGACAGTAAGCTCCTACGAGCAGTACTTC
-,-,TRBJ1-1,TRBV6-5,CASSVAAVGTEAFF,TGTGCCAGCAGCGTGGCCGCTGTTGGCACTGAAGCTTTCTTT
-,-,TRBJ2-2,TRBV7-3,CASSTQGQGIANTGELFF,TGTGCCAGCAGCACCCAGGGGCAGGGGATCGCGAACACCGGGGAGCTGTTTTTT
-,TRBD2,TRBJ2-7,TRBV30,CAWTSGRSSGEQYF,TGTGCCTGGACTAGCGGGAGGTCCTCTGGGGAGCAGTACTTC
-,-,TRBJ2-7,TRBV28,CASSLLGGLGEQYF,TGTGCCAGCAGTCTGCTCGGGGGGCTAGGCGAGCAGTACTTC
-,-,TRBJ2-4,TRBV19,CASSKVTGMGIQYF,TGTGCCAGTAGTAAAGTGACAGGTATGGGCATTCAGTACTTC
-,-,TRBJ2-2,TRBV9,CASSVEEGFYTGELFF,TGTGCCAGCAGCGTAGAGGAGGGATTCTACACCGGGGAGCTGTTTTTT
-,TRBD1,TRBJ2-1,TRBV29-1,CSVPTRQGAVSFYNEQFF,TGCAGCGTTCCCACCCGACAGGGGGCGGTGTCTTTCTACAATGAGCAGTTCTTC
-,-,TRBJ2-6,TRBV9,CASSLSSGANVLTF,TGTGCCAGCAGCCTTAGCTCTGGGGCCAACGTCCTGACTTTC
-,-,TRBJ2-2,TRBV6-5,CASKTEINTGELFF,TGTGCCAGCAAGACAGAGATAAACACCGGGGAGCTGTTTTTT
once,TRBD1,TRBJ1-2,TRBV7-9,CASSFFDRDYGYTF,TGTGCCAGCAGCTTCTTCGACAGGGACTATGGCTACACCTTC
-,-,TRBJ2-5,TRBV25-1,CASSGIWGMGVETQYF,TGTGCCAGCAGCGGGATCTGGGGAATGGGCGTAGAGACCCAGTACTTC
-,-,TRBJ2-3,TRBV10-2,CASSGAGPTDTQYF,TGCGCCAGCAGTGGGGCAGGGCCCACAGATACGCAGTATTTT
once,TRBD1,TRBJ1-1,TRBV7-6,CASSAGTGLTEAFF,TGTGCCAGCAGCGCCGGGACAGGGCTCACTGAAGCTTTCTTT
-,TRBD1,TRBJ1-1,TRBV6-5,CASRRQGAGNTEAFF,TGTGCCAGCAGAAGACAGGGGGCCGGGAACACTGAAGCTTTCTTT
-,-,TRBJ2-2,TRBV14,CASSQVWGSMGELFF,TGTGCCAGCAGCCAAGTGTGGGGCTCTATGGGGGAGCTGTTTTTT